The 20 T cell receptor beta chains below all came from one sample that was sequenced in a study of blood T cells in healthy people across ages. Together with a sample-barcoded 5' primer, a J-beta primer mix was included in a second PCR lasting about 7 to 11 cycles. One entry per CDR3 protein results from TCRdb running MiXCR on the 5' RACE reads. The repertoire consists of around 820,000 distinct CDR3 sequences, with about 25% occurring once and the leading ten covering under 4%. This sample was shared with a second study, whose subject was T cells of mothers and their children.

The specimen was blood. The receptors were sampled from a boy aged 5-17 years in good health.

The chain employs TRBV10-3 and TRBJ1-2; possibly TRBD1 for D (5 bases). Trimming cost V 10 bases and J 3 bases, with 18 bases left between them. The CDR3 has 14 amino acids. Looked up from germline, CDR1 is ENHRY and CDR2 is SYGVKD. The CDR3 nucleotides are TGTGCCACCTCTTATGGGGACCGGGACTATGGCTACACCTTC. It yields the protein CATSYGDRDYGYTF.

V usage is TRBV6-5 and J usage is TRBJ1-2; D is undetermined. V lost 7 bases to trimming and J lost 6 bases, with 15 bases between them. The CDR3 runs 13 residues. Germline loops: CDR1 MNHEY, CDR2 SVGAGI. Here the CDR3 reads CASTFGGENGYTF. CDR3 nucleotide sequence: TGTGCCAGCACCTTCGGTGGAGAGAATGGCTACACCTTC.

This clonotype was seen a few times. The V call is TRBV28, the J call TRBJ2-6; D is perhaps TRBD2 (5 bases). Germline-derived CDR1 and CDR2 are MDHEN and SYDVKM. The CDR3 loop spans 15 amino acids. Trimming removed 6 bases at V and 2 bases at J, with 11 bases between. This CDR3 reads CASRGSGAGANVLTF. The CDR3 coding sequence is TGTGCCAGCAGAGGCTCCGGGGCTGGGGCCAACGTCCTGACTTTC.

This clonotype was observed a handful of times. This rearrangement joins TRBV10-3 to TRBJ2-1; maybe TRBD2 (6 bases). The CDR3 runs to 16 residues. The ends were cut back, 4 bases at V and 1 base at J, with 14 bases in the middle. Germline CDR1 is ENHRY and CDR2 is SYGVKD. CDR3 nucleotide sequence: TGTGCCATCAGTGCAGGAATAAGCGGGTCCTACAATGAGCAGTTCTTC. It specifies CAISAGISGSYNEQFF.

This clonotype was counted between two and nine times. This chain joins TRBV29-1 and TRBJ2-7; either TRBD1 or TRBD2 may supply D (5 bases each). CDR1 is SQVTM, CDR2 ANQGSEA, per germline. Trimming shortened V by 1 base and J by 1 base, and 11 bases separated the two germline ends. The CDR3 is made up of 14 amino acids. CDR3 sequence: CSVEGQGRSYEQYF. In DNA form, the CDR3 reads TGCAGCGTTGAAGGGCAGGGACGGTCCTACGAGCAGTACTTC.

The rearrangement joins TRBV7-3 to TRBJ2-1; TRBD1 is a possible D gene (6 bases). Trimming pared 2 bases from V and 13 bases from J, leaving 12 bases between. CDR1 is SGHTA and CDR2 is FQGTGA in the germline V gene. The CDR3 has 12 amino acids. Here the CDR3 reads CASSLGQDRQFF. CDR3 in DNA: TGTGCCAGCAGCTTAGGGCAGGACAGACAGTTCTTC.

The table lists this clonotype with a few counts. CDR3 sequence: CASRGGVWGYTF. DNA of the CDR3: TGTGCCAGCAGGGGGGGGGTCTGGGGCTACACCTTC. V usage is TRBV12-3 or TRBV12-4 and J usage is TRBJ1-2; D might be TRBD1 (5 bases). V was shortened by 6 bases and J by 8 bases, with 13 bases between the two germline ends. There are 12 residues in the CDR3.

The rearrangement links TRBV5-5 to TRBJ2-1, with a tentative D call TRBD2 (6 bases). CDR3 length: 13 residues. CDR1 is SGHKS and CDR2 is YYEKEE in the germline V gene (reference sequence). Trimming pared 2 bases from V and 5 bases from J, leaving 8 bases between. DNA for the CDR3: TGTGCCAGCAGCTTTCCGGGGGACAATGAGCAGTTCTTC. Protein product: CASSFPGDNEQFF.

The V and J genes are TRBV4-3 and TRBJ1-4; 7 bases agree with TRBD1. The CDR3 length is 14 residues. Germline V gene lookup returns CDR1 LGHNA and CDR2 YSLEER. J lost 5 bases, V lost 6 bases, and 6 bases had no gene match. In DNA, the CDR3 is TGCGCCAGCAGACAGGACAGGACCAATGAAAAACTGTTTTTT. Translated, it gives CASRQDRTNEKLFF.

The V gene is TRBV5-6, the J gene TRBJ2-6; the D gene could be TRBD1 or TRBD2 (5 bases each). The germline CDR1 and CDR2 sequences are SGHDT and YYEEEE. Trimming removed 4 bases from V and 4 bases from J, with 18 bases in between. This CDR3 comprises 17 residues. CDR3 sequence: CASSPGDPVEGANVLTF. DNA of the CDR3: TGTGCCAGCAGCCCCGGGGACCCTGTGGAAGGGGCCAACGTCCTGACTTTC.

This clonotype was seen only a few times. This sequence joins TRBV21-1 and TRBJ2-7; the table's D call TRBD1 went unverified against the DNA. TRBV21-1 is a pseudogene. The CDR3 is made up of 15 amino acids. In DNA, the CDR3 is TGTGCCAGCAGCATCGACAGGGATCAAAACTACGAGCAGTACTTC. Its translation: CASSIDRDQNYEQYF.

V is TRBV28 and J is TRBJ2-1; D gene ambiguous. Germline CDR1 is MDHEN and CDR2 is SYDVKM. The CDR3 spans 14 residues. V was cut by 4 bases and J by 4 bases, with 11 bases left in between. The CDR3 sequence is CASSSPGRYNEQFF. The CDR3 DNA sequence: TGTGCCAGCAGTTCCCCCGGGCGATACAATGAGCAGTTCTTC.

V is TRBV28 and J is TRBJ2-7; 8 bases are a match to TRBD1. J was trimmed by 6 bases and V by 3 bases; bases with no gene match: 7. The CDR3 sequence is 14 residues long. Germline CDR1 and CDR2: MDHEN and SYDVKM. DNA of the CDR3: TGTGCCAGCAGTTTCCGGGACAGGATTATCGAGCAGTACTTC. Translating gives CASSFRDRIIEQYF.

This clonotype was seen a handful of times. This chain links TRBV6-5 with TRBJ1-2; 9 bases fit TRBD1. The CDR3 is made up of 15 amino acids. V shed 4 bases and J 4 bases; nucleotides not matched to a gene: 7. In germline, CDR1 is MNHEY, CDR2 SVGAGI. CDR3 loop: CASSSTGGVGYGYTF. The CDR3 DNA reads as TGTGCCAGCAGTTCTACAGGGGGCGTAGGCTATGGCTACACCTTC.

The rearrangement joins TRBV29-1 to TRBJ2-1, with D possibly being TRBD1 (5 bases). The J call may be wrong; the DNA end is better matched by TRBJ2-7. This CDR3 comprises 12 residues. Per the germline V gene, CDR1 is SQVTM and CDR2 is ANQGSEA. CDR3 residues: CSVGSQGREQYF. The CDR3 DNA follows: TGCAGCGTTGGTAGTCAGGGTCGAGAGCAGTACTTC.

This clonotype appeared a few times. CDR3 residues: CASTGGTSGIGEQFF. CDR3 sequence (DNA): TGTGCCAGCACCGGCGGGACTAGCGGGATAGGTGAGCAGTTCTTC. The rearrangement links TRBV7-9 to TRBJ2-5, with 13 bases identical to TRBD2. Matching the DNA end better, TRBJ2-1 makes the J call doubtful. Germline-derived CDR1 and CDR2 are SEHNR and FQNEAQ (reference sequence). The length of the CDR3 is 15 residues.

The chain uses TRBV20-1 and TRBJ1-4; no firm D call. This CDR3 is built from 11 residues. Germline lookup yields CDR1 DFQATT and CDR2 SNEGSKA (reference sequence). V was clipped by 6 bases and J by 4 bases, with 6 bases between them. CDR3 sequence (DNA): TGCAGTGCGGGTGGTAATGAAAAACTGTTTTTT. Translating gives CSAGGNEKLFF.

This clonotype was counted a few times. The chain uses TRBV20-1 and TRBJ2-6, with 12 bases that match TRBD1. V shed 4 bases, J shed 5 bases, and the junction held 9 bases outside the gene matches. The CDR3 has 17 residues. The germline gives CDR1 DFQATT, CDR2 SNEGSKA (reference sequence). In DNA, the CDR3 is TGCAGTGCTATTATCGGGACAGGGGGCCTTCGGGCCAACGTCCTGACTTTC. Translating it yields CSAIIGTGGLRANVLTF.

The chain employs TRBV20-1 and TRBJ1-1; D gene uncertain. Germline V gene sequence: CDR1 DFQATT, CDR2 SNEGSKA (reference sequence). This CDR3 has 11 residues. The V end was cut by 5 bases, the J end by 3 bases, with 7 bases between. Written as DNA, the CDR3 is TGCAGTGCTGGGGTAGACACTGAAGCTTTCTTT. Its protein product is CSAGVDTEAFF.

There are many counts of this clonotype. The chain carries TRBV12-3 or TRBV12-4 and TRBJ2-1, with 8 bases lining up with TRBD1. This CDR3 comprises 12 residues. Trimming cost V 4 bases and J 15 bases; bases outside gene matches: 8. The DNA for the CDR3 is TGTGCCAGCAGTTCAGTATCAGGGGGCACGTTCTTC. This translates into CASSSVSGGTFF.